Listed below are T cell receptor beta chains from one sample, sequenced in a study of T cells in localized non-small cell lung cancer. The table came from immunoSEQ multiplex PCR; TCRdb's copy has only in-frame clones and leaves some out. The sample includes more than 1,500 clones, about 22% of them seen just once. Sample: lung tumor tissue, taken before any cancer treatment. The receptor source for this set is a woman aged 40-69 years with stage I lung adenocarcinoma. The conserved cysteine and the conserved F or W are not part of the CDR3 here. Each record gives: J gene, V gene, CDR3 protein.

j_gene: TRBJ2-3
v_gene: TRBV11-3
CDR3aa: ASSSVRGTDTQY

j_gene: TRBJ1-3
v_gene: TRBV11-3
CDR3aa: ASSLSRTHGNTIY

j_gene: TRBJ2-6
v_gene: TRBV28
CDR3aa: ASSLSGANVLT

j_gene: TRBJ2-7
v_gene: TRBV30
CDR3aa: AWSPGTTYEQY

j_gene: TRBJ2-5
v_gene: TRBV11-3
CDR3aa: ASSLVVGLGETQY

j_gene: TRBJ2-7
v_gene: TRBV9
CDR3aa: ASSVDSTYEQY

j_gene: TRBJ2-3
v_gene: TRBV2
CDR3aa: ASIDGDFTDTQY

j_gene: TRBJ1-1
v_gene: TRBV19
CDR3aa: ASIDVGGGASEAF

j_gene: TRBJ1-2
v_gene: TRBV19
CDR3aa: ASSGTSYGYT

j_gene: TRBJ1-5
v_gene: TRBV19
CDR3aa: ASSIGRGRRGNQPQH

j_gene: TRBJ2-3
v_gene: TRBV19
CDR3aa: ASSKFGIDGSADTQY

j_gene: TRBJ2-1
v_gene: TRBV11-3
CDR3aa: ASSFSPGLVFDEQF

j_gene: TRBJ1-6
v_gene: TRBV12-2
CDR3aa: ASRLVGGVGVRSPLH

j_gene: TRBJ2-1
v_gene: TRBV14
CDR3aa: ASSRLGGAYNEQF

j_gene: TRBJ1-2
v_gene: TRBV5-1
CDR3aa: ASSLGSGGGDGYT

j_gene: TRBJ1-1
v_gene: TRBV11-3
CDR3aa: ASSLSGLATEAF

j_gene: TRBJ2-2
v_gene: TRBV6-8
CDR3aa: ASSYAVRGQTGELF

j_gene: TRBJ2-4
v_gene: TRBV11-3
CDR3aa: ASSSEQGAYGNIQY

j_gene: TRBJ2-3
v_gene: TRBV11-3
CDR3aa: ASSYLSTLSTDTQY

j_gene: TRBJ1-5
v_gene: TRBV10-2
CDR3aa: ASSGDRDYSNQPQH

j_gene: TRBJ2-1
v_gene: TRBV11-3
CDR3aa: ASSLGKGGLSYNEQF

j_gene: TRBJ1-1
v_gene: TRBV11-3
CDR3aa: ASSFESGQGGTEAF

j_gene: TRBJ1-3
v_gene: TRBV30
CDR3aa: AWSITGQRNTIY

j_gene: TRBJ2-1
v_gene: TRBV11-3
CDR3aa: ASSLGAGSHNEQF

j_gene: TRBJ1-6
v_gene: TRBV5-1
CDR3aa: ASRWASSYNSPLH

j_gene: TRBJ2-5
v_gene: TRBV11-3
CDR3aa: ASSWSRGQETQY

j_gene: TRBJ2-2
v_gene: TRBV12-5
CDR3aa: ASGLVLSGTPGELF

j_gene: TRBJ1-2
v_gene: TRBV28
CDR3aa: ASTWVGERGYT

j_gene: TRBJ2-1
v_gene: TRBV11-3
CDR3aa: ASSIFGGANNEQF